The clone carrying this TCR beta chain was counted only a few times. The data were taken from a study of blood T cell repertoires in COVID-19. The data were produced by immunoSEQ multiplex PCR, yet TCRdb's version contains in-frame clones alone and is incomplete. The sample carries 440,000 or so clones, 89% recorded once. Germline V gene sequence: CDR1 MNHEY, CDR2 SMNVEV (reference sequence). This CDR3 comprises 15 residues. The V gene end was trimmed by 5 bases and the J gene end by 8 bases; junction bases not matched to a gene: 6. The rearrangement joins TRBV27 to TRBJ1-6; 10 nucleotides agree with TRBD1. This clonotype was obtained from a woman aged 40 to 50 with COVID-19, enrolled during active disease. Sequenced: peripheral blood. The CDR3 protein is CASSRTGGRDSPLHF. The DNA of the CDR3 is TGTGCCAGCAGTCGGACAGGGGGGCGGGATTCACCCCTCCACTTT.